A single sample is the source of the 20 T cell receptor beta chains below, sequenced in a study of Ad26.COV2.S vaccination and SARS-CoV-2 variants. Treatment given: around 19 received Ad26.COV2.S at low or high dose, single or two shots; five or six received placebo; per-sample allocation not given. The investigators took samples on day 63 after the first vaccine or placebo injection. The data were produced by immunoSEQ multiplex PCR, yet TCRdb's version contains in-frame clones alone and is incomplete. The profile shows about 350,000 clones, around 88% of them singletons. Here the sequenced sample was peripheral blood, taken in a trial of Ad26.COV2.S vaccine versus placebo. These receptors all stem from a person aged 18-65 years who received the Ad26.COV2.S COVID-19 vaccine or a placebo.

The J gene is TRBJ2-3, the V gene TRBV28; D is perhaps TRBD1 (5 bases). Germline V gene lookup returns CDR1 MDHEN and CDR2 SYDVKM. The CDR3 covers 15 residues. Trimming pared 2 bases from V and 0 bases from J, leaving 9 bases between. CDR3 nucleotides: TGTGCCAGCAGTTTAGGTCAGGGTAGCACAGATACGCAGTATTTT. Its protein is CASSLGQGSTDTQYF.

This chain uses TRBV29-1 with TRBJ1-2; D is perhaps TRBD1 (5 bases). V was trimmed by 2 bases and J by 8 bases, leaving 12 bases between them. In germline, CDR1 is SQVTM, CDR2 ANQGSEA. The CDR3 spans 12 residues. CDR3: CSVEYGARGYTF. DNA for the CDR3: TGCAGCGTTGAATACGGGGCCCGGGGCTACACCTTC.

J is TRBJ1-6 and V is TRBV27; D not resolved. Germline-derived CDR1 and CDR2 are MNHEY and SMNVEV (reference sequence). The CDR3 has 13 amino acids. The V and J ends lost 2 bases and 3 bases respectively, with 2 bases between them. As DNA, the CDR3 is TGTGCCAGCAGTTTAAACTATAATTCACCCCTCCACTTT. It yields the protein CASSLNYNSPLHF.

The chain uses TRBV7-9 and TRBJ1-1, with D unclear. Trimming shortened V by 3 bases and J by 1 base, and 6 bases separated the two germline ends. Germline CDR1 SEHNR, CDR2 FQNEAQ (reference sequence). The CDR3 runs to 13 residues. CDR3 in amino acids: CASSFQENTEAFF. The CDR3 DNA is TGTGCCAGCAGCTTTCAGGAGAACACTGAAGCTTTCTTT.

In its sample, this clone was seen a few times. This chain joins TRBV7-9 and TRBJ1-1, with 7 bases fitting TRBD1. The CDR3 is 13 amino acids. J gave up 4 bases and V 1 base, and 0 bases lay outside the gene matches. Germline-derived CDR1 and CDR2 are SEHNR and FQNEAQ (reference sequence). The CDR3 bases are TGTGCCAGCAGCTTAGGGACAGGCACTGAAGCTTTCTTT. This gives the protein CASSLGTGTEAFF. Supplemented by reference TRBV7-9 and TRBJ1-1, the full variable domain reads DTGVSQNPRHKITKRGQNVTFRCDPISEHNRLYWYRQTLGQGPEFLTYFQNEAQLEKSRLLSDRFSAERPKGSFSTLEIQRTEQGDSAMYLCASSLGTGTEAFFGQGTRLTVV.

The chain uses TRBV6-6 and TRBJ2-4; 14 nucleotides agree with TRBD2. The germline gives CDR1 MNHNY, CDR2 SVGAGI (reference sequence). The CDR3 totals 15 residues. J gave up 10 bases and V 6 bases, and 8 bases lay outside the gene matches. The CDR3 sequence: CASSRTSGGHQIQYF. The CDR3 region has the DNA TGTGCCAGCAGCCGGACTAGCGGGGGGCATCAAATTCAGTACTTC.

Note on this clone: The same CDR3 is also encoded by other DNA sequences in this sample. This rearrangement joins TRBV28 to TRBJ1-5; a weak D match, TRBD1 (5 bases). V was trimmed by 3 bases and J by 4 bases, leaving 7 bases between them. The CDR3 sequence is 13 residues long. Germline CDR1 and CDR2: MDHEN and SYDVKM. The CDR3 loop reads CASSFWGNQPQHF. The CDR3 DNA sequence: TGTGCCAGCAGTTTTTGGGGGAATCAGCCCCAGCATTTT.

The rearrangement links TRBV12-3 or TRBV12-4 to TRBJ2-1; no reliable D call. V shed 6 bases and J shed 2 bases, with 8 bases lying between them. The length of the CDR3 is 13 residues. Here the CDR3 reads CASSPAAYNEQFF. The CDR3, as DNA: TGTGCCAGCAGCCCCGCAGCCTACAATGAGCAGTTCTTC.

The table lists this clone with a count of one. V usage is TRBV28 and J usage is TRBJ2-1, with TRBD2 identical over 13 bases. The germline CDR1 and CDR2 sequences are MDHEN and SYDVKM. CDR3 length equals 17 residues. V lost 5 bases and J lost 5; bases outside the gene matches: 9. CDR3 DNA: TGTGCCAGCAGTACCCGGACTAGCGGGAGCTGGGACAATGAGCAGTTCTTC. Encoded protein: CASSTRTSGSWDNEQFF.

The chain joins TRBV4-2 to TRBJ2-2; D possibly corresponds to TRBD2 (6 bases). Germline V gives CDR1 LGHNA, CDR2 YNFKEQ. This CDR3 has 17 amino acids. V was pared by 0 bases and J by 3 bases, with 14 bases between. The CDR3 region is CASSQDDTSSYTGELFF. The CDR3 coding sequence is TGTGCCAGCAGCCAAGATGATACTAGCAGTTACACCGGGGAGCTGTTTTTT.

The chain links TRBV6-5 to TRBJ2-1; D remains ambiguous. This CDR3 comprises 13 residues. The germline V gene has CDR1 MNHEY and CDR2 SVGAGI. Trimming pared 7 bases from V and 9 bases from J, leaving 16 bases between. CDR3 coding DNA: TGTGCCAGCATGAAGGACGGCCCTAGTGAGCAGTTCTTC. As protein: CASMKDGPSEQFF.

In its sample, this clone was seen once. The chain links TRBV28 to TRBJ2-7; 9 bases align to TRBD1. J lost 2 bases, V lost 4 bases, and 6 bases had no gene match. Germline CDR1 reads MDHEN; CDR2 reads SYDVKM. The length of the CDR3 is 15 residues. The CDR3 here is CASSSPGTGPYEQYF. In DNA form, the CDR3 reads TGTGCCAGCAGTTCTCCCGGGACAGGGCCCTACGAGCAGTACTTC.

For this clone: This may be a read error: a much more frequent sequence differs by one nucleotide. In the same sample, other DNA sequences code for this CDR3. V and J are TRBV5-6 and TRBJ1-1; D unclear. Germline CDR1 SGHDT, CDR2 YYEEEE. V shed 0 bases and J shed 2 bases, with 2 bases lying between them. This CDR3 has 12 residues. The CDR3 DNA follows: TGTGCCAGCAGCTTGGTTAACACTGAAGCTTTCTTT. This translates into CASSLVNTEAFF.

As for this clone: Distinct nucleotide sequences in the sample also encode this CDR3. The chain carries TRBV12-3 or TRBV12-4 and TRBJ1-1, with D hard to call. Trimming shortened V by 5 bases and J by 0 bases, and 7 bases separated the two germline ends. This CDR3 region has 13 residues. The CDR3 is CASSLVLNTEAFF. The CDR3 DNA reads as TGTGCCAGCAGTCTAGTATTGAACACTGAAGCTTTCTTT.

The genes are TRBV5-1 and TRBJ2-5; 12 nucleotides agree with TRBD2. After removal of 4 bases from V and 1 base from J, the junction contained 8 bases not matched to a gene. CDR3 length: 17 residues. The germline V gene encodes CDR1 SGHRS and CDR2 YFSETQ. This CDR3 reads CASSLTPSGGAQETQYF. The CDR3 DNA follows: TGCGCCAGCAGCCTAACGCCTAGCGGGGGGGCCCAAGAGACCCAGTACTTC.

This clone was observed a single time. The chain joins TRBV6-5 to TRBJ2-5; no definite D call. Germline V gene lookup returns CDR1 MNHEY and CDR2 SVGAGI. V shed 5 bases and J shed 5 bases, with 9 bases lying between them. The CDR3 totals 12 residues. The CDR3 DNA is TGTGCCAGCAGTAGGGTGGGGGAGACCCAGTACTTC. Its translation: CASSRVGETQYF.

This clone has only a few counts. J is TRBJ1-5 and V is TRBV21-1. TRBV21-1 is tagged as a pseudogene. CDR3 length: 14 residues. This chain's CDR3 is CASSLRPGNQPQHF. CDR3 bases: TGTGCCAGCAGTTTGCGGCCAGGCAATCAGCCCCAGCATTTT.

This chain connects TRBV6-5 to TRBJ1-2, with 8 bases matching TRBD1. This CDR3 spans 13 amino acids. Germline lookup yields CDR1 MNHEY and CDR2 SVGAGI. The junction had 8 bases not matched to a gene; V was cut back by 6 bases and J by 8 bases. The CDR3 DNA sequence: TGTGCCAGCAGCCCGGACAGGGTGGGAGGCTACACCTTC. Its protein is CASSPDRVGGYTF.

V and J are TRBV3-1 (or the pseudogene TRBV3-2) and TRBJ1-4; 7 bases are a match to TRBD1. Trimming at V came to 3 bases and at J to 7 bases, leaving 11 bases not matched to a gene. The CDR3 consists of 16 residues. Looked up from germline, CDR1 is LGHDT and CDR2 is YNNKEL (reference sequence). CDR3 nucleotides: TGTGCCAGCAGCCAGGATCCAGGGGGTTCTGGTGAAAAACTGTTTTTT. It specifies CASSQDPGGSGEKLFF.

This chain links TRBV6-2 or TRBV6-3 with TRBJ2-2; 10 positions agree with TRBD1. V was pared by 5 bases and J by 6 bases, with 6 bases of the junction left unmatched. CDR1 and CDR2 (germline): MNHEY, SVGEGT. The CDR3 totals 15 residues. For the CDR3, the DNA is TGTGCCAGCAGTCGGGGACAGGGGACCGCCGGGGAGCTGTTTTTT. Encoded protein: CASSRGQGTAGELFF.